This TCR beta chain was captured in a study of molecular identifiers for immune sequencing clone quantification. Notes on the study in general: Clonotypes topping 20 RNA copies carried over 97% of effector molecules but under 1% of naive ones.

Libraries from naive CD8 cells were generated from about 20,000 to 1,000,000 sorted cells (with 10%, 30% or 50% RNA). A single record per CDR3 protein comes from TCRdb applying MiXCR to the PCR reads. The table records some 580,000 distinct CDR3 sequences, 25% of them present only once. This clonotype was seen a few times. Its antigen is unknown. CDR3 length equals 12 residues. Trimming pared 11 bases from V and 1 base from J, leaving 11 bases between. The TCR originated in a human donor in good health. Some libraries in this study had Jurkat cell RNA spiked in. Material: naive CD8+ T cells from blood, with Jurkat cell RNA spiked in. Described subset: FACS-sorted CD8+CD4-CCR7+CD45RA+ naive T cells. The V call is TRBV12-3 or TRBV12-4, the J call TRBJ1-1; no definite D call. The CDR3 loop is CACRDGNTEAFF. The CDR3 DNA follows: TGTGCCTGTCGGGATGGGAACACTGAAGCTTTCTTT.